This T cell receptor beta chain appears in the sequencing data of a study of blood T cell repertoires in COVID-19. CDR1 is SQVTM and CDR2 is ANQGSEA in the germline V gene. Trimming pared 6 bases from V and 6 bases from J, leaving 17 bases between. The CDR3 extends over 13 amino acids. This clone was seen a few times. Assay used: immunoSEQ multiplex PCR; TCRdb lists only in-frame clones, some missing. The table lists 270,000 or so clones, approximately 80% of them singletons. The rearrangement links TRBV29-1 to TRBJ1-1; D might be TRBD1 (5 bases). The TCR sequence derives from a human donor in a cohort sampled during active COVID-19. Source material: peripheral blood. The CDR3 bases are TGCAGCGTGACACGCAGGGAAGGTTCTGAAGCTTTCTTT. This encodes CSVTRREGSEAFF.